This T cell receptor beta chain was recorded in a study of T cells in Graves' hyperthyroidism and ophthalmopathy (dated by TCRdb to about 2019). Study-wide context: Peripheral blood samples were taken at initial diagnosis, before any treatment was given. Prospective prediction of ophthalmopathy was tested in an independent validation cohort of fewer than 20 hyperthyroidism patients and some 17 patients who later progressed to ophthalmopathy. After blood sampling, hyperthyroidism patients were treated with methimazole at a starting dose of 30 mg daily, and ophthalmopathy patients were treated with high-dose intravenous methylprednisolone. The paper describes TCR Vbeta CDR3 sequencing of 140 or so peripheral blood samples, made up of 43 ophthalmopathy patients, roughly 75 hyperthyroidism patients and around 17 progressor patients. To identify distinguishing TCR V-J signatures, a discovery cohort of about 100 patients was used, comprising approximately 40 with Graves' ophthalmopathy and roughly 60 with stable Graves' hyperthyroidism. The roughly 91 discovery patients were randomly divided into training and test sets at a 7:3 ratio. Thyroid tissue and blood T-cell repertoires from six Graves' hyperthyroidism patients were also compared in the study.

Amplification of TCR beta CDR3 regions was carried out from RNA transcripts. The TCR CDR3 was subjected to a first round of RT-PCR using the HTBI primer set and the Qiagen OneStep RT-PCR kit. Libraries were constructed in a second round of multiplex PCR, after which size selection and purification were carried out. Paired-end sequencing of the libraries was performed with 100 bp reads on an Illumina HiSeq2000. The published analysis was carried out like this. SOAPnuke was used to process the raw data, with reads discarded if the reads contained adapters or uncalled bases, had a mean Phred below 15, or lacked an exact constant-primer or identifier match. COPE v1.2.5 was used to merge the high-quality paired reads, and each unique nucleotide sequence was defined as a clonotype. MiTCR v1.1 was used to align clonotypes to the IMGT TRBV, TRBD and TRBJ reference segments. Analysis was restricted to V-J combinations with a frequency above 0.0001, which covered roughly 99% of repertoires. The TCS score was defined as the ratio of F50 (clonal expansion) to E x V (chaos), calculated using BLOSUM62-based TCRdist between CDR3 peptides within each V-J. Welch's t-statistics and random forest reduced 450 to 600 V-J features to 10 to 15, which were used in a naive Bayes classifier (R e1071). TCRdb cleaned the public reads at Q25 with fastp, built clones with MiXCR and kept in-frame beta chains. Each record represents a unique CDR3 protein, reported with the most common genes and DNA among its rows. These V and J calls originate from TCRdb's pipeline instead of the authors' own analysis. The sample table contains approximately 490,000 distinct CDR3 sequences; only one count was recorded for approximately 23% of them. The leading ten clones occupy approximately 54% of the sample.

The V end loses 0 bases and the J end loses 2 bases, and a stretch of 12 bases separates them. Via the germline V gene, CDR1 is MNHEY and CDR2 SVGEGT. The CDR3 contains 16 residues, cysteine and phenylalanine counted. Only the CDR3 DNA stays, 48 bases, in frame from base 1. Ophthalmopathy patients had moderately to severely active disease, Clinical Activity Score of at least 3, NOSPECS grade of at least 4, and duration under 3 months. The study excluded patients with uncontrolled infections, other autoimmune diseases, pregnancy or lactation. Diagnoses relied on clinical symptoms, serum thyroxine and TRAb, thyroid ultrasound and orbital computed tomography. PBMCs were isolated from 7.5 to 10 ml of fresh peripheral blood by Ficoll-Paque density gradient centrifugation. Trizol reagent was used to extract total RNA, and RNA quality was then checked on an Agilent 2100 Bioanalyzer. Overall results and qualifications from the work: Most expanded thyroid clonotypes (frequency above 0.001) were also detected in blood, a finding suggesting that blood repertoires may reflect thyroid immune responses. A model built on a 13 V-J signature distinguished ophthalmopathy from stable hyperthyroidism, reaching 85% to 90% sensitivity and about 81% specificity in cross-validation and 80%/75% in testing. No statistical method was used to set the sample size in advance, and investigators knew the group allocation. In validation, progression to ophthalmopathy was predicted by the model with 70.59% sensitivity and nearly 75% specificity, a median of approximately 6.5 months before onset.

The sample holds a few counts of this clonotype. Its antigen target is currently unknown. No quality values exist for individual bases; no much larger clone is one base distant. Sequenced sample: blood. The TCR was taken from a woman aged 65 to 85 with Graves' ophthalmopathy. The receptor chain draws on TRBV6-2 or TRBV6-3 and TRBJ2-3; matching of 5 bases hints at TRBD2 as the D gene. The DNA is TGTGCCAGCAGTTACTCGAAGCGGCAGTCCACAGATACGCAGTATTTT. This sequence encodes CASSYSKRQSTDTQYF.